Listed below are T cell receptor beta chains from one sample, sequenced in a study of T cell responses to AZD1222 COVID-19 vaccine. Method: immunoSEQ multiplex PCR; TCRdb's copy keeps in-frame clones and lacks some. The sample consists of about 150,000 clones, just over 90% of them appearing once. Material: peripheral blood, obtained 28 days after the second AZD1222 dose. The receptors were gathered from an adult who received the AZD1222 COVID-19 vaccine. Both conserved end residues are part of each CDR3. Each record gives: V gene, clone size, J gene, D gene, CDR3 protein, CDR3 DNA. D genes are given only for firm matches. Part of the rows lack a size; the others show once, few, many or a class for expanded clones.

TRBV9	NA	TRBJ2-2	NA	CASSARNTGELFF	TGTGCCAGCAGCGCCCGAAACACCGGGGAGCTGTTTTTT
TRBV7-9	NA	TRBJ2-7	NA	CASSPRGGEQYF	TGTGCCAGCAGCCCCAGGGGAGGCGAGCAGTACTTC
TRBV10-3	NA	TRBJ2-5	NA	CASSGLGETQYF	TGTGCCAGCAGCGGGTTAGGAGAGACCCAGTACTTC
TRBV18	NA	TRBJ1-4	TRBD1	CASSPQTGEGEKLFF	TGTGCCAGCTCTCCCCAGACAGGGGAAGGCGAAAAACTGTTTTTT
TRBV7-8	few	TRBJ2-7	NA	CASSLRLRYEQYF	TGTGCCAGCAGCTTAAGGTTGAGGTACGAGCAGTACTTC
TRBV7-3	NA	TRBJ1-2	NA	CASSLTANSGYTF	TGTGCCAGCAGCTTAACGGCAAACAGTGGCTACACCTTC
TRBV11-3	NA	TRBJ2-3	NA	CASSVGNTQADTQYF	TGTGCCAGCAGCGTAGGAAATACCCAGGCTGATACGCAGTATTTT
TRBV3-1/TRBV3-2	NA	TRBJ1-1	NA	CASSQEVVNTEAFF	TGTGCCAGCAGCCAAGAAGTTGTGAACACTGAAGCTTTCTTT
TRBV12-5	NA	TRBJ1-6	NA	CASGLVIGGSGSPLHF	TGTGCTAGTGGTTTGGTAATTGGGGGTTCGGGTTCACCCCTCCACTTT
TRBV6-5	NA	TRBJ1-4	NA	CASSRGSSGQKLFF	TGTGCCAGCTCCCGGGGGTCATCGGGGCAGAAACTGTTTTTT
TRBV18	NA	TRBJ1-5	NA	CASSSTAINQPQHF	TGTGCCAGCTCGTCGACAGCGATCAATCAGCCCCAGCATTTT
TRBV3-1/TRBV3-2	NA	TRBJ2-5	TRBD1	CASQGGPETQYF	TGTGCCAGCCAAGGGGGCCCGGAGACCCAGTACTTC
TRBV21-1	once	TRBJ1-5	NA	CASSKGSRGWHQPQHF	TGTGCCAGCAGCAAAGGGAGCCGGGGCTGGCATCAGCCCCAGCATTTT
TRBV29-1	NA	TRBJ1-2	NA	CSVRTNGGYTF	TGCAGCGTTAGGACTAATGGTGGCTACACCTTC
TRBV18	NA	TRBJ2-6	NA	CASSPRSAGDSGANVLTF	TGTGCCAGCTCTCCCCGATCAGCGGGTGACTCTGGGGCCAACGTCCTGACTTTC
TRBV9	NA	TRBJ2-1	TRBD2	CASSVAGSSGTSYNEQFF	TGTGCCAGCAGCGTAGCGGGGTCTAGCGGCACTTCCTACAATGAGCAGTTCTTC
TRBV6-2/TRBV6-3	NA	TRBJ2-5	TRBD2	CASSLTSGGAGLKTQYF	TGTGCCAGCAGCTTGACTAGCGGGGGGGCCGGTTTAAAGACCCAGTACTTC
TRBV24-1	NA	TRBJ2-2	NA	CATSDLKGGVSRTGELFF	TGTGCCACCAGTGATTTGAAGGGCGGTGTGAGTCGGACCGGGGAGCTGTTTTTT
TRBV7-9	NA	TRBJ1-4	NA	CASSSGGVSEKLFF	TGTGCCAGCAGCTCGGGGGGAGTCAGTGAAAAACTGTTTTTT
TRBV7-2	NA	TRBJ1-4	NA	CASSPVSLEATNEKLFF	TGTGCCAGCAGCCCAGTTAGCCTCGAAGCAACTAATGAAAAACTGTTTTTT
TRBV6-5	NA	TRBJ1-5	NA	CASTLGEMGNQPQHF	TGTGCCAGCACCCTAGGGGAAATGGGCAATCAGCCCCAGCATTTT
TRBV7-2	NA	TRBJ1-2	NA	CASSFGTSYGYTF	TGTGCCAGCAGCTTCGGGACCTCTTATGGCTACACCTTC
TRBV5-8	NA	TRBJ2-7	NA	CASTPGEGWEQYF	TGTGCCAGCACCCCCGGCGAGGGTTGGGAGCAGTACTTC
TRBV20-1	NA	TRBJ1-2	NA	CSALKIDGYTF	TGCAGTGCGCTCAAGATCGATGGCTACACCTTC
TRBV2	NA	TRBJ1-4	NA	CASTLLGVGNEKLFF	TGTGCCAGCACCCTTCTCGGCGTGGGTAATGAAAAACTGTTTTTT
TRBV25-1	NA	TRBJ1-1	NA	CASSTGNTEAFF	TGTGCCAGCAGTACAGGGAACACTGAAGCTTTCTTT
TRBV28	NA	TRBJ2-7	NA	CASRPTSPPPYEQYF	TGTGCCAGCAGGCCGACGAGCCCTCCCCCCTACGAGCAGTACTTC
TRBV11-1	NA	TRBJ1-4	TRBD1	CASSKGTVNEKLFF	TGTGCCAGCAGCAAAGGGACAGTTAATGAAAAACTGTTTTTT
TRBV4-2	NA	TRBJ2-1	NA	CASSQELSSYEQFF	TGTGCCAGCAGCCAAGAGTTAAGTTCCTATGAGCAGTTCTTC
TRBV7-9	NA	TRBJ1-5	TRBD1	CASSHGRGQGYQPQHF	TGTGCCAGCAGCCACGGTCGGGGACAGGGTTATCAGCCCCAGCATTTT
TRBV7-3	NA	TRBJ1-1	NA	CASSIDSNTEAFF	TGTGCCAGCAGCATCGACAGCAACACTGAAGCTTTCTTT
TRBV7-3	once	TRBJ2-3	NA	CASSPTSTDTQYF	TGTGCCAGCAGCCCTACTAGCACAGATACGCAGTATTTT
TRBV6-5	once	TRBJ1-2	NA	CASSYREGGYGYTF	TGTGCCAGCAGTTACAGGGAGGGGGGCTATGGCTACACCTTC
TRBV7-9	NA	TRBJ2-1	TRBD2	CASSLGTSLLAGAYNEQFF	TGTGCCAGCAGCTTAGGGACCTCCTTACTAGCGGGGGCCTACAATGAGCAGTTCTTC
TRBV11-3	NA	TRBJ2-3	TRBD2	CASSLGLGLAGQADTQYF	TGTGCCAGCAGCTTAGGGCTGGGACTAGCGGGACAGGCAGATACGCAGTATTTT
TRBV2	NA	TRBJ2-3	NA	CASRRDTTDTQYF	TGTGCCAGCCGACGGGACACTACAGATACGCAGTATTTT
TRBV5-1	NA	TRBJ2-5	TRBD2	CASSLGGTSGRGETQYF	TGCGCCAGCAGCTTGGGGGGGACTAGCGGGAGAGGAGAGACCCAGTACTTC
TRBV7-9	NA	TRBJ2-1	NA	CASSPVVGRVDEQFF	TGTGCCAGCAGCCCTGTTGTGGGCAGGGTCGATGAGCAGTTCTTC
TRBV5-6	NA	TRBJ1-1	NA	CASSLRPRSFTEAFF	TGTGCCAGCAGCTTGAGGCCCAGATCTTTCACTGAAGCTTTCTTT
TRBV25-1	NA	TRBJ2-7	NA	CASSAVPYEQYF	TGTGCCAGCAGTGCAGTTCCCTACGAGCAGTACTTC
TRBV12-3/TRBV12-4	NA	TRBJ1-3	TRBD1	CASSRDSRDTIYF	TGTGCCAGCAGTCGGGACAGTAGGGACACCATATATTTT
TRBV9	NA	TRBJ2-5	NA	CASSVGVQETQYF	TGTGCCAGCAGCGTAGGGGTCCAAGAGACCCAGTACTTC
TRBV25-1	once	TRBJ1-3	NA	CASRPLAGNTIYF	TGTGCCAGTAGGCCTTTAGCTGGAAACACCATATATTTT
TRBV3-1/TRBV3-2	NA	TRBJ2-1	TRBD2	CASSQVGTSGGAYNEQFF	TGTGCCAGCAGCCAAGTAGGGACTAGCGGGGGAGCCTACAATGAGCAGTTCTTC
TRBV4-1	NA	TRBJ1-1	NA	CASSQDRVSTEAFF	TGCGCCAGCAGCCAAGACAGGGTAAGCACTGAAGCTTTCTTT
TRBV5-1	NA	TRBJ1-1	NA	CASSLAAQGTEAFF	TGCGCCAGCAGCTTGGCCGCACAGGGCACTGAAGCTTTCTTT
TRBV6-2/TRBV6-3	NA	TRBJ1-2	NA	CASSFTWVTNYGYTF	TGTGCCAGCAGTTTCACTTGGGTTACTAACTATGGCTACACCTTC
TRBV3-1/TRBV3-2	NA	TRBJ2-7	NA	CASSKGDEQYF	TGTGCCAGCAGCAAGGGGGACGAGCAGTACTTC
TRBV19	NA	TRBJ1-2	NA	CASSIQTGGLYGYTF	TGTGCCAGTAGTATACAGACCGGTGGCCTCTATGGCTACACCTTC
TRBV7-9	NA	TRBJ2-7	NA	CASSTRDSADDEQYF	TGTGCCAGCAGCACCCGGGACTCCGCGGATGACGAGCAGTACTTC
TRBV4-2	NA	TRBJ2-7	NA	CASSVKGDYEQYF	TGTGCCAGCAGCGTCAAGGGGGACTACGAGCAGTACTTC
TRBV19	NA	TRBJ1-5	NA	CASSIQGQMSNQPQHF	TGTGCCAGTAGTATTCAAGGACAAATGAGCAATCAGCCCCAGCATTTT
TRBV19	NA	TRBJ1-2	TRBD1	CASSISQGADGYTF	TGTGCCAGTAGTATCTCGCAGGGGGCAGATGGCTACACCTTC
TRBV6-5	once	TRBJ1-5	NA	CASATILNQPQHF	TGTGCCAGCGCTACCATTCTCAATCAGCCCCAGCATTTT
TRBV4-2	NA	TRBJ2-1	NA	CASSQGASEQFF	TGTGCCAGCAGCCAAGGGGCGAGTGAGCAGTTCTTC
TRBV7-8	NA	TRBJ2-1	TRBD1	CASSIGTGPYNEQFF	TGTGCCAGCAGCATAGGGACAGGACCCTACAATGAGCAGTTCTTC
TRBV7-2	NA	TRBJ1-4	NA	CASSLQLTNEKLFF	TGTGCCAGCAGCTTGCAGTTAACTAATGAAAAACTGTTTTTT